This TCR beta chain was documented in a study of Graves' ophthalmopathy and Graves' hyperthyroidism. Study-wide context: Samples of peripheral blood were obtained at initial diagnosis, prior to treatment of any kind.

The sample holds a few counts of this clonotype. Its specificity is unknown. Relative to the germline gene, one junction end is altered; a read error may explain this. The CDR3 loop spans 14 amino acids. Germline loops: CDR1 SGHRS, CDR2 YFSETQ. Study-level findings and limits: Cross-validated, the 13-signature model showed 87.88%/81.08% sensitivity/specificity, and 80%/75% in the test set.

The authors amplified TCR beta CDR3 regions from RNA transcripts. HTBI-primed RT-PCR formed the first round, and a multiplex PCR formed the second. TCRdb ran MiXCR on the multiplex PCR reads and lists one entry per CDR3 protein. There are approximately 480,000 distinct CDR3 sequences in the sample; 14% occur only once, and roughly 9.8% lies in the top ten. Exclusion criteria comprised other autoimmune diseases, uncontrolled infections, pregnancy or lactation in patients. Orbital computed tomography, together with clinical symptoms, serum thyroxine, TRAb and thyroid ultrasound, was used for diagnosis.

The clonotype comes from a woman aged 30 to 39 with Graves' ophthalmopathy. The genes are TRBV5-1 and TRBJ1-2; D uncertain. The sample taken for sequencing was blood. The CDR3 sequence: CAGSLGQTNYGYTF. CDR3 nucleotides: TGCGCCGGCAGCTTAGGGCAGACTAACTATGGCTACACCTTC.